Following are 24 T cell receptor beta chains from one sample sequenced in a study of blood T cell repertoires in COVID-19. Using immunoSEQ multiplex PCR, the repertoire was profiled, and TCRdb retains in-frame clones only, with some absent. The sample lists fewer than 120,000 clones; approximately 82% were seen once. The sequenced sample consisted of peripheral blood. These receptors were obtained from a woman aged 80 or older with acute or convalescent COVID-19.

The chain has TRBV18 and TRBJ2-1; TRBD2 matches 7 bases. This CDR3 spans 17 amino acids. V was clipped by 3 bases and J by 0 bases; unmatched bases: 8. Germline lookup yields CDR1 KGHSH and CDR2 LQKENI. The CDR3 nucleotides are TGTGCCAGCTCACCCATTAGCGGGCAGAGCTCCTACAATGAGCAGTTCTTC. Protein product: CASSPISGQSSYNEQFF.

The rearrangement uses TRBV5-5 and TRBJ2-3, with TRBD2 as a possible D gene (7 bases). The CDR3 sequence is 15 residues long. Germline CDR1 is SGHKS and CDR2 is YYEKEE (reference sequence). V was cut by 4 bases and J by 2 bases, with 14 bases left in between. Written as DNA, the CDR3 is TGTGCCAGCAGCAGAGGGGGGGAGACCACAGATACGCAGTATTTT. Translated: CASSRGGETTDTQYF. Using reference TRBV5-5 and TRBJ2-3 for the parts outside the CDR3, the full variable domain is DAGVTQSPTHLIKTRGQQVTLRCSPISGHKSVSWYQQVLGQGPQFIFQYYEKEERGRGNFPDRFSARQFPNYSSELNVNALLLGDSALYLCASSRGGETTDTQYFGPGTRLTVL.

This chain joins TRBV5-1 and TRBJ2-3; tentatively, D is TRBD2 (5 bases). The germline V gene has CDR1 SGHRS and CDR2 YFSETQ. The CDR3 is 15 residues long. V gave up 7 bases and J gave up 0 bases, with 15 bases separating them. In DNA, the CDR3 is TGCGCCAGCGGCCCCCAGAGCGGAAGCACAGATACGCAGTATTTT. Amino acid sequence: CASGPQSGSTDTQYF.

This rearrangement joins TRBV28 to TRBJ2-6; D is unclear. The CDR3 contains 14 residues. Trimming pared 3 bases from V and 4 bases from J, leaving 7 bases between. Germline V gene sequence: CDR1 MDHEN, CDR2 SYDVKM. In DNA, the CDR3 is TGTGCCAGCAGTTTCCTATCCGGGGCCAACGTCCTGACTTTC. Translation gives CASSFLSGANVLTF.

The chain carries TRBV7-2 and TRBJ2-5; the D is unclear. The length of the CDR3 is 11 residues. V was trimmed by 3 bases and J by 14 bases, leaving 13 bases between them. Germline-derived CDR1 and CDR2 are SGHTA and FQGNSA. The CDR3 region is CASSLERQVYF. CDR3 nucleotide sequence: TGTGCCAGCAGCTTGGAGCGTCAAGTATACTTC.

The V call is TRBV7-8, the J call TRBJ2-1; 7 bases fit TRBD2. Germline values: CDR1 SGHVS, CDR2 FQNEAQ. This CDR3 is built from 13 residues. The J segment lost 4 bases and the V segment lost 6 bases, leaving 3 bases of the junction unmatched. CDR3 in amino acids: CASRGGEYNEQFF. For the CDR3, the DNA is TGTGCCAGCAGGGGGGGGGAATACAATGAGCAGTTCTTC.

This chain connects TRBV9 to TRBJ2-6, with 9 positions matching TRBD1. The germline V gene encodes CDR1 SGDLS and CDR2 YYNGEE. This CDR3 is built from 17 residues. V lost 3 bases and J lost 1; bases outside the gene matches: 5. CDR3 DNA: TGTGCCAGCAGCGGTCGACAGGGGGTTTCTGGGGCCAACGTCCTGACTTTC. Residues: CASSGRQGVSGANVLTF.

The rearrangement uses TRBV2 and TRBJ1-3; the match to TRBD1 covers 9 bases. The CDR3 consists of 16 residues. V trimming: 3 bases; J trimming: 0 bases; junction bases outside the gene matches: 3. Germline V gene data show CDR1 as SNHLY and CDR2 as FYNNEI. The CDR3 sequence is CASSEGQGNSGNTIYF. CDR3 sequence (DNA): TGTGCCAGCAGTGAGGGACAGGGCAACTCTGGAAACACCATATATTTT.

The V and J genes are TRBV6-5 and TRBJ1-3; TRBD1 might be the D (5 bases). Per germline, CDR1 MNHEY and CDR2 SVGAGI. The V and J ends lost 7 bases and 0 bases respectively, with 16 bases between them. CDR3 length: 16 amino acids. The CDR3 region is CASKYSQGSSGNTIYF. In DNA, the CDR3 is TGTGCCAGCAAATACTCTCAGGGTAGCTCTGGAAACACCATATATTTT.

The rearrangement links TRBV19 to TRBJ2-1, with D possibly TRBD2 on 5 matching bases. CDR3 size: 16 residues. V was pared by 1 base and J by 4 bases, with 14 bases between. Germline CDR1 LNHDA, CDR2 SQIVND (reference sequence). CDR3 DNA sequence: TGTGCCAGTAGTATAGCGGTGGGAGTGGATTACAATGAGCAGTTCTTC. Its translation: CASSIAVGVDYNEQFF.

The chain is built from TRBV4-1 and TRBJ2-7, with 12 nucleotides matching TRBD1. This CDR3 has 19 residues. The germline gives CDR1 MGHRA, CDR2 YSYEKL. V was clipped by 2 bases and J by 0 bases; unmatched bases: 11. CDR3 protein: CASSQSRDRGLRSSYEQYF. The CDR3 nucleotides are TGCGCCAGCAGCCAAAGCCGGGACAGGGGGCTTCGGAGCTCCTACGAGCAGTACTTC.

This clone was detected a few times. The chain couples TRBV10-3 to TRBJ1-4; a weak D match, TRBD1 (6 bases). V gave up 5 bases and J gave up 8 bases, with 9 bases separating them. This CDR3 has 12 residues. In germline, CDR1 is ENHRY, CDR2 SYGVKD. CDR3 residues: CAISITGEKLFF. The CDR3 bases are TGTGCCATCAGTATTACAGGGGAAAAACTGTTTTTT.

CDR3 sequence: CASSQDGSTFYEQYF. The DNA of the CDR3 is TGTGCCAGCAGCCAAGATGGGAGCACCTTTTACGAGCAGTACTTC. J is TRBJ2-7 and V is TRBV3-1 (or the pseudogene TRBV3-2), with D possibly matching TRBD2 (5 bases). Per the germline V gene, CDR1 is LGHDT and CDR2 is YNNKEL (reference sequence). This CDR3 contains 15 residues. The V and J ends lost 0 bases and 4 bases respectively, with 13 bases between them.

This chain connects TRBV29-1 to TRBJ1-5; D gene unclear. The CDR3 sequence is 13 residues long. Germline V CDR1 and CDR2: SQVTM, ANQGSEA. Between the trimmed V and J ends, which lost 4 bases and 7 bases, there was a span of 14 bases. The CDR3 sequence: CSVAAGFGQPQHF. Here the CDR3 DNA reads TGCAGCGTTGCAGCGGGTTTCGGACAGCCCCAGCATTTT. The entire variable domain, with the rest obtained from reference TRBV29-1 and TRBJ1-5, is as follows: SAVISQKPSRDICQRGTSLTIQCQVDSQVTMMFWYRQQPGQSLTLIATANQGSEATYESGFVIDKFPISRPNLTFSTLTVSNMSPEDSSIYLCSVAAGFGQPQHFGDGTRLSIL.

This clone was found once. The chain couples TRBV7-6 to TRBJ2-1; 13 bases match TRBD2. Losses at the gene ends were 0 bases for V and 9 bases for J; bases not matched to a gene: 5. This CDR3 has 16 residues. Per germline, CDR1 SGHVS and CDR2 FNYEAQ. As DNA, the CDR3 is TGTGCCAGCAGCTTAGCAACTAGCGGGAGGGTAGGTGAGCAGTTCTTC. This sequence encodes CASSLATSGRVGEQFF.

The chain uses TRBV7-2 and TRBJ2-7, with TRBD1 identical over 9 bases. In germline, CDR1 is SGHTA, CDR2 FQGNSA. The CDR3 contains 15 residues. V shed 4 bases, J shed 2 bases, and the junction held 6 bases outside the gene matches. CDR3 sequence reads: CASSSSGTGTYEQYF. The CDR3 DNA reads as TGTGCCAGCAGCTCTTCCGGGACAGGGACCTACGAGCAGTACTTC.

The chain is built from TRBV30 and TRBJ1-4; D is undetermined. Deletions cut 2 bases from V and 4 bases from J, with 11 bases between. The CDR3 consists of 14 residues. Germline CDR1 and CDR2: GTSNPN and SVGIG (reference sequence). The DNA of the CDR3 is TGTGCCTGGAGTCTTCAGTCGTATAATGAAAAACTGTTTTTT. Protein product: CAWSLQSYNEKLFF.

Concerning this clone itself: One junction end does not reproduce the germline sequence, and a read error may be involved. The V gene is TRBV28, the J gene TRBJ1-2, with 8 positions matching TRBD1. The CDR3 is 10 residues long. Looked up from germline, CDR1 is MDHEN and CDR2 is SYDVKM. The CDR3 is CASGRGRLAF. In DNA, the CDR3 is TGTGCCAGTGGCAGGGGGCGCCTCGCCTTC.

This sequence joins TRBV19 and TRBJ1-1, with a weak D call TRBD1 (5 bases). CDR1 is LNHDA, CDR2 SQIVND, per germline (reference sequence). V lost 2 bases, J lost 1 base, and 14 bases lay in between. The CDR3 runs 16 residues. CDR3 DNA sequence: TGTGCCAGTAGTATAAGGGAGGCAGGGAGGAACACTGAAGCTTTCTTT. This gives the protein CASSIREAGRNTEAFF.

The chain uses TRBV9 and TRBJ1-1; no reliable D call. CDR3 length equals 14 residues. Germline CDR1 SGDLS, CDR2 YYNGEE. The V end lost 2 bases, the J end lost 0 bases, and 8 bases lay between the germline ends. CDR3 residues: CASSVGRLNTEAFF. DNA of the CDR3: TGTGCCAGCAGCGTGGGCAGACTGAACACTGAAGCTTTCTTT. Combining the CDR3 with reference TRBV9 and TRBJ1-1 gives the whole variable domain DSGVTQTPKHLITATGQRVTLRCSPRSGDLSVYWYQQSLDQGLQFLIQYYNGEERAKGNILERFSAQQFPDLHSELNLSSLELGDSALYFCASSVGRLNTEAFFGQGTRLTVV.

A single count supports this clone. The J gene is TRBJ2-7, the V gene TRBV19; 7 bases match TRBD2. The CDR3 contains 13 residues. Germline CDR1 is LNHDA and CDR2 is SQIVND (reference sequence). With 1 base clipped from V and 5 bases from J, the junction kept 2 bases outside the gene matches. CDR3 sequence: CASSIGGGDEQYF. The CDR3 DNA reads as TGTGCCAGTAGTATAGGCGGGGGTGACGAGCAGTACTTC. Using reference TRBV19 and TRBJ2-7 for the parts outside the CDR3, the full variable domain is DGGITQSPKYLFRKEGQNVTLSCEQNLNHDAMYWYRQDPGQGLRLIYYSQIVNDFQKGDIAEGYSVSREKKESFPLTVTSAQKNPTAFYLCASSIGGGDEQYFGPGTRLTVT.

The V and J genes are TRBV7-9 and TRBJ1-4; TRBD1 aligns across 12 bases. Germline trimming cut 3 bases from V and 2 bases from J; bases unmatched to any gene: 10. Germline V gene data show CDR1 as SEHNR and CDR2 as FQNEAQ (reference sequence). The CDR3 is 19 amino acids. The CDR3 nucleotides read TGTGCCAGCAGCTTCCCGGGAGGGACAGGGGGCTATACTAATGAAAAACTGTTTTTT. Its protein is CASSFPGGTGGYTNEKLFF.

The chain has TRBV5-1 and TRBJ2-3, with 10 positions matching TRBD2. Germline CDR1 SGHRS, CDR2 YFSETQ. This CDR3 has 13 residues. V trimming: 4 bases; J trimming: 6 bases; junction bases outside the gene matches: 2. The CDR3 sequence is CASSLAGVDTQYF. CDR3 coding DNA: TGCGCCAGCAGCCTAGCGGGAGTGGATACGCAGTATTTT.

The chain carries TRBV24-1 and TRBJ2-5; 9 nucleotides align to TRBD1. Trimming removed 3 bases from V and 5 bases from J; junction bases left unmatched: 6. The germline V gene has CDR1 KGHDR and CDR2 SFDVKD. The CDR3 spans 15 residues. CDR3 sequence: CATSDPTGGGETQYF. DNA for the CDR3: TGTGCCACCAGTGATCCCACAGGGGGCGGTGAGACCCAGTACTTC.